Following are 11 T cell receptor beta chains from one sample sequenced in a study of OX40 agonist ivuxolimab in advanced cancers. TCRdb's copy holds only in-frame clones and misses some; the assay was immunoSEQ multiplex PCR. Among 40,000 to 65,000 clones listed, approximately 84% were seen once. Specimen: CD4+ or CD8+ T cells sorted from blood, collected in a trial of the OX40 agonist ivuxolimab. These receptors were obtained from an adult with an advanced solid tumor such as melanoma, head and neck, liver or kidney cancer.

The chain carries TRBV6-5 and TRBJ2-7, with a tentative D call TRBD2 (6 bases). CDR3 length: 15 amino acids. Per germline, CDR1 MNHEY and CDR2 SVGAGI. V gave up 2 bases and J gave up 3 bases, with 14 bases separating them. As DNA, the CDR3 is TGTGCCAGCAGTTACGGCGCGGGACCCCTCTACGAGCAGTACTTC. Protein: CASSYGAGPLYEQYF.

The genes are TRBV5-1 and TRBJ2-2, with 16 bases identical to TRBD2. The CDR3 has 17 amino acids. V was pared by 4 bases and J by 7 bases, with 7 bases of the junction left unmatched. Germline values: CDR1 SGHRS, CDR2 YFSETQ. The CDR3 DNA reads TGCGCCAGCAGCCCGGGACTAGCGGGAGGGCCGATCGGGGAGCTGTTTTTT. It codes for CASSPGLAGGPIGELFF.

This chain links TRBV4-3 with TRBJ2-3, with D possibly being TRBD1 or TRBD2 (5 bases each). The CDR3 spans 21 residues. V was trimmed by 0 bases and J by 1 base, leaving 26 bases between them. The germline CDR1 and CDR2 sequences are LGHNA and YSLEER. In DNA form, the CDR3 reads TGCGCCAGCAGCCAAGACCCTCTGGGGGATGGGGCTCTAAGGCGCACAGATACGCAGTATTTT. Its translation: CASSQDPLGDGALRRTDTQYF.

The chain carries TRBV9 and TRBJ2-3, with D unresolved. The germline V and J ends were trimmed by 2 bases and 8 bases, with 15 bases remaining between them. Germline-derived CDR1 and CDR2 are SGDLS and YYNGEE. The CDR3 is made up of 14 amino acids. DNA for the CDR3: TGTGCCAGCAGCGTTAAGGCAATCAGTGGTACGCAGTATTTT. As protein: CASSVKAISGTQYF.

The rearrangement uses TRBV6-5 and TRBJ1-1; a possible D gene is TRBD1 (5 bases). The germline CDR1 and CDR2 sequences are MNHEY and SVGAGI. V lost 6 bases and J 6 bases, leaving 11 bases between the germline ends. The CDR3 spans 12 residues. The CDR3 sequence is CASRRTGAEAFF. For the CDR3, the DNA is TGTGCCAGCAGACGGACGGGGGCTGAAGCTTTCTTT.

This chain connects TRBV6-6 to TRBJ1-2, with D hard to call. Per the germline V gene, CDR1 is MNHNY and CDR2 is SVGAGI (reference sequence). This CDR3 region has 13 residues. The V end was cut by 2 bases, the J end by 8 bases, with 12 bases between. DNA of the CDR3: TGTGCCAGCAGTTACCCGGACGGTTTGGGCTACACCTTC. Amino acid sequence: CASSYPDGLGYTF.

CDR3 nucleotides: TGTGCCAGCAGTTTATCCTGGACTAGCGGAACCAATGAGCAGTTCTTC. Its protein product is CASSLSWTSGTNEQFF. The chain uses TRBV28 and TRBJ2-1; 10 bases fit TRBD2. In germline, CDR1 is MDHEN, CDR2 SYDVKM. After removal of 1 base from V and 6 bases from J, the junction contained 6 bases not matched to a gene. The CDR3 loop spans 16 amino acids.

The J gene is TRBJ2-5, the V gene TRBV6-5, with D possibly being TRBD1 (6 bases). CDR1 and CDR2 (germline): MNHEY, SVGAGI. The CDR3 is 15 residues long. V lost 7 bases, J lost 1 base, and 16 bases lay in between. The chain's CDR3 is CASTTRGRGQETQYF. Written as DNA, the CDR3 is TGTGCCAGCACCACCAGGGGTAGGGGCCAAGAGACCCAGTACTTC.

This clone came up once. The chain recombines TRBV2 with TRBJ2-7; 11 bases agree with TRBD2. V gave up 6 bases and J gave up 6 bases; unmatched junction bases: 10. The germline V gene encodes CDR1 SNHLY and CDR2 FYNNEI. This CDR3 contains 15 residues. CDR3 amino acids: CASSLLAGVGGEQYF. The CDR3 DNA reads as TGTGCCAGCAGCTTACTAGCGGGAGTCGGAGGCGAGCAGTACTTC.

The V call is TRBV6-5, the J call TRBJ2-7; unclear D gene. The V gene's germline CDR1 is MNHEY and CDR2 SVGAGI. CDR3 size: 14 residues. Trimming pared 5 bases from V and 2 bases from J, leaving 13 bases between. The CDR3 DNA follows: TGTGCCAGCAGTCAGGAGCTTCGGACCTACGAGCAGTACTTC. Its protein product is CASSQELRTYEQYF.

This clone was counted once. DNA for the CDR3: TGCGCCAGCAGCACTCGGGACAGCAGCTCCTACGAGCAGTACTTC. It yields the protein CASSTRDSSSYEQYF. The V call is TRBV4-1, the J call TRBJ2-7; 7 positions match TRBD1. CDR3 length: 15 residues. CDR1 MGHRA and CDR2 YSYEKL come from the germline V gene. Trimming removed 5 bases from V and 0 bases from J; junction bases left unmatched: 7.